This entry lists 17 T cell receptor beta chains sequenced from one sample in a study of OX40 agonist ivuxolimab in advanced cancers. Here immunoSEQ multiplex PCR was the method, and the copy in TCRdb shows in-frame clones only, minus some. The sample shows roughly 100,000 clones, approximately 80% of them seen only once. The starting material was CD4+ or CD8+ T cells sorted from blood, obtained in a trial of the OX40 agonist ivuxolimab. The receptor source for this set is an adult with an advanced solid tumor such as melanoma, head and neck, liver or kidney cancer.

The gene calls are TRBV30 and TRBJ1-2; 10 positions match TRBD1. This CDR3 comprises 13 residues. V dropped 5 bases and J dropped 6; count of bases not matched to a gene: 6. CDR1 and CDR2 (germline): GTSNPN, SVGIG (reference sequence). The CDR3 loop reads CAWARDRGNGYTF. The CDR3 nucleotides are TGTGCCTGGGCCCGGGACAGGGGAAATGGCTACACCTTC.

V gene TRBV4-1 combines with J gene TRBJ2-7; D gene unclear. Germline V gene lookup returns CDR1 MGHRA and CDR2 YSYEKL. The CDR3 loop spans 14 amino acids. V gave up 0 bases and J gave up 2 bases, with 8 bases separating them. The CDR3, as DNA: TGCGCCAGCAGCCAAGACCCAGGAGCCTACGAGCAGTACTTC. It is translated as CASSQDPGAYEQYF.

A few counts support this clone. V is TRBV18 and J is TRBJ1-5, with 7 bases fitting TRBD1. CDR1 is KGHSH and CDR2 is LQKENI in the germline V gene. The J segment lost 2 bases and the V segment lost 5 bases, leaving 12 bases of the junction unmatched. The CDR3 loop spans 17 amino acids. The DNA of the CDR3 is TGTGCCAGCTCATCATTCGAACAGGGGCGAGGCAATCAGCCCCAGCATTTT. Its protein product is CASSSFEQGRGNQPQHF.

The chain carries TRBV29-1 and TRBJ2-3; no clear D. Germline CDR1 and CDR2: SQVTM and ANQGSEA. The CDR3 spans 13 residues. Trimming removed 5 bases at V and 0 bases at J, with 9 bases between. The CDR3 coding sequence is TGCAGCGTTCGGGCGGCTAGCACAGATACGCAGTATTTT. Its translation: CSVRAASTDTQYF.

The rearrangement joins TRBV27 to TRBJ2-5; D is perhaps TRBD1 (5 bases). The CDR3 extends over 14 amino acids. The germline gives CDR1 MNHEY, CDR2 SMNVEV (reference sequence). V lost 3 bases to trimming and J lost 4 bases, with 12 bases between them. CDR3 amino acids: CASSFRKGSETQYF. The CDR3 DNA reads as TGTGCCAGCAGTTTCAGGAAGGGGTCAGAGACCCAGTACTTC.

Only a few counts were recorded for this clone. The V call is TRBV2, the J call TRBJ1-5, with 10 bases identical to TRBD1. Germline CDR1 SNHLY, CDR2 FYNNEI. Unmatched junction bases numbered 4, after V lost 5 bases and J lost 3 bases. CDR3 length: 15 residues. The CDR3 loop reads CASSRDRGLNQPQHF. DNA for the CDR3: TGTGCCAGCAGTAGGGACAGGGGTCTCAATCAGCCCCAGCATTTT. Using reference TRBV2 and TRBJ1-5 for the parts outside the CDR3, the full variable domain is EPEVTQTPSHQVTQMGQEVILRCVPISNHLYFYWYRQILGQKVEFLVSFYNNEISEKSEIFDDQFSVERPDGSNFTLKIRSTKLEDSAMYFCASSRDRGLNQPQHFGDGTRLSIL.

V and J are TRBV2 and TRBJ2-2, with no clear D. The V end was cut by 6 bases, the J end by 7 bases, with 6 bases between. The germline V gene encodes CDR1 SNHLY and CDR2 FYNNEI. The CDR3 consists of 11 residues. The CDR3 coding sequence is TGTGCCAGCAGGAAAGGCGGGGAGCTGTTTTTT. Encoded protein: CASRKGGELFF.

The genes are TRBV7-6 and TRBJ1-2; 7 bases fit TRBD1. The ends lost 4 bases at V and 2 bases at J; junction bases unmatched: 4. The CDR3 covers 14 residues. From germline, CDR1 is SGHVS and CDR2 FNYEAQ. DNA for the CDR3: TGTGCCAGCAGCTCCCTACAGGGGAACTATGGCTACACCTTC. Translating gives CASSSLQGNYGYTF.

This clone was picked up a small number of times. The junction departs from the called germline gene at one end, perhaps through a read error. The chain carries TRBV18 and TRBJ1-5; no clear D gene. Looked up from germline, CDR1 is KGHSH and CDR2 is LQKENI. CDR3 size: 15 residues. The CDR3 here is CASSPQDRPNQPQHF. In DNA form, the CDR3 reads TGTGCCAGCTCCCCACAAGATCGGCCCAATCAGCCCCAGCATTTT.

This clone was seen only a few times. The CDR3 region is CASSFRDNQPQHF. The CDR3 DNA follows: TGTGCCAGCAGCTTCCGGGACAATCAGCCCCAGCATTTT. The rearrangement links TRBV11-2 to TRBJ1-5; D is unclear. This CDR3 contains 13 residues. CDR1 and CDR2 from the germline V gene are SGHAT and FQNNGV. The germline V and J ends were trimmed by 3 bases and 3 bases, with 6 bases remaining between them.

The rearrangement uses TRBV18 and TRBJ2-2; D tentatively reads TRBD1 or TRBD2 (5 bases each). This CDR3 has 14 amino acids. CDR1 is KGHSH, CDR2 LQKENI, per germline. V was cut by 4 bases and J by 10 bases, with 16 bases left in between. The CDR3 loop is CASSLSRGAEELFF. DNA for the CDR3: TGTGCCAGCTCACTCTCGAGAGGGGCCGAGGAGCTGTTTTTT.

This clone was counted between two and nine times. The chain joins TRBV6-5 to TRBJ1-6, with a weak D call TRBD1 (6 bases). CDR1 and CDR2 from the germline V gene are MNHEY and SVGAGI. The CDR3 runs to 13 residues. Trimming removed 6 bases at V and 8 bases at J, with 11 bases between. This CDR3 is CASRRAGDSPLHF. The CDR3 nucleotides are TGTGCCAGCAGGCGTGCAGGGGATTCACCCCTCCACTTT.

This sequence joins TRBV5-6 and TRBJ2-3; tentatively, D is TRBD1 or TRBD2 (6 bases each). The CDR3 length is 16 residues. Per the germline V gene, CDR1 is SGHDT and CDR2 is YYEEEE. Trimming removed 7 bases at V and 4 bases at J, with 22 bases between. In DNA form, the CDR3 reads TGTGCCAGCGCTTCCCCCCTGGGGGGCCCTCCAGATACGCAGTATTTT. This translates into CASASPLGGPPDTQYF.

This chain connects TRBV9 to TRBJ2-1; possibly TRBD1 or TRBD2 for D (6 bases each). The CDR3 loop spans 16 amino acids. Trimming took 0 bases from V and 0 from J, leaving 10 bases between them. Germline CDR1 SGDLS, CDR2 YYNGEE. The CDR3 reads CASSVGGGSSYNEQFF. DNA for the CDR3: TGTGCCAGCAGCGTAGGAGGGGGGAGCTCCTACAATGAGCAGTTCTTC.

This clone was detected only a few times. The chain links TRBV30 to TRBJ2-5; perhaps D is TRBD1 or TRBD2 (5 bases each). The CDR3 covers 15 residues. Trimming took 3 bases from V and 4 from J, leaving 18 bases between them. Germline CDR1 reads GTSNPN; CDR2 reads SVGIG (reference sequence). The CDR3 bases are TGTGCCTGGAGCTCCTCCGGGACCCGGGGAGAGACCCAGTACTTC. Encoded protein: CAWSSSGTRGETQYF.

The CDR3: CASWRGGFSGYTF. DNA for the CDR3: TGTGCCAGCTGGCGAGGGGGCTTCTCCGGCTACACCTTC. The chain employs TRBV2 and TRBJ1-2; 7 bases are a match to TRBD1. The J segment lost 8 bases and the V segment lost 8 bases, leaving 11 bases of the junction unmatched. From germline, CDR1 is SNHLY and CDR2 FYNNEI. This CDR3 is built from 13 residues. The full variable domain, in which reference TRBV2 and TRBJ1-2 provide the parts outside the CDR3, is EPEVTQTPSHQVTQMGQEVILRCVPISNHLYFYWYRQILGQKVEFLVSFYNNEISEKSEIFDDQFSVERPDGSNFTLKIRSTKLEDSAMYFCASWRGGFSGYTFGSGTRLTVV.

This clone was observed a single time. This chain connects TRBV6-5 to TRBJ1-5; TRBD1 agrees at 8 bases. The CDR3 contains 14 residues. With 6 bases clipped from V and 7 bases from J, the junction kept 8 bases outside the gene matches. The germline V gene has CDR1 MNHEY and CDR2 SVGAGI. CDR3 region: CASRAGGVSQPQHF. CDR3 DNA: TGTGCCAGCAGGGCAGGGGGCGTATCGCAGCCCCAGCATTTT.